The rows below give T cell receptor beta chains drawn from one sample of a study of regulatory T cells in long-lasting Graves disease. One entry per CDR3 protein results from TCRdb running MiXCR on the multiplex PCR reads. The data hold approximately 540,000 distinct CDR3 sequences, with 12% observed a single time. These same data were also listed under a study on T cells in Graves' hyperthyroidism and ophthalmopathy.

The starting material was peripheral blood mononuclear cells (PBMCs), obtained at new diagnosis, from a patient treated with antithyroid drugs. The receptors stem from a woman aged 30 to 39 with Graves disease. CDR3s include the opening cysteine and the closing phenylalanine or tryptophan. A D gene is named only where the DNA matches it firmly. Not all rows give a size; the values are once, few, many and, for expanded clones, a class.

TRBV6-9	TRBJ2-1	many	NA	TGTGCCAGCAGTTACTCCTCTCAGGGGTTCGACTCCTACAATGAGCAGTTCTTC	CASSYSSQGFDSYNEQFF
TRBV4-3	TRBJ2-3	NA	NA	TGCGCCAGCAGCCCTAAATGGTTTAGGGGGGCCCCACCAGATACGCAGTATTTT	CASSPKWFRGAPPDTQYF
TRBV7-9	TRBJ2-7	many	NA	TGTGCCAGCAGCTTTCAGGGGAAGCAGCAGTACTTC	CASSFQGKQQYF
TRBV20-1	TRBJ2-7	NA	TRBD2	TGCAGTGCTTTTAGCGGGAGGATAGACGAGCAGTACTTC	CSAFSGRIDEQYF
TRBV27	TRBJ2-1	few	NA	TGTGCCAGCAGTTTATACGGGAGCGGGCCCTCCTACAATGAGCAGTTCTTC	CASSLYGSGPSYNEQFF
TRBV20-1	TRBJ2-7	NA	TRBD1	TGCAGTGCTTCCCGGGACAGGGAATACGAGCAGTACTTC	CSASRDREYEQYF
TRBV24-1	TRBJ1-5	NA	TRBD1	TGTGCCACCAGTGACCCCGGGACAGGCAATCAGCCCCAGCATTTT	CATSDPGTGNQPQHF
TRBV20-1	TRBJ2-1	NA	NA	TGCAGTGCTAGAGATGACGGCGTGAGGGCCTACGGTGAGCAGTTCTTC	CSARDDGVRAYGEQFF
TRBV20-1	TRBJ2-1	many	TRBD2	TGCAGTGCTAGAAGGACGGGAGGGCCGTATGAGCAGTTCTTC	CSARRTGGPYEQFF
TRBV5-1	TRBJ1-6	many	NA	TGCGCCAGCACCCTTTGGACAGCAGATAATTCACCCCTCCACTTT	CASTLWTADNSPLHF
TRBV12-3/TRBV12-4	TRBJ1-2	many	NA	TGTGCCAGCAGTTTATTGGGGGCTGGGGGTGGCTACACCTTC	CASSLLGAGGGYTF
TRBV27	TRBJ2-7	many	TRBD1	TGTGCCAGCAGGGGACAGGGTTTAACCTACGAGCAGTACTTC	CASRGQGLTYEQYF
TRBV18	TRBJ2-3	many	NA	TGTGCCAGCTCAGGACGGGACTTGATCACAGATACGCAGTATTTT	CASSGRDLITDTQYF
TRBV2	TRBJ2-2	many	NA	TGTGCCAGCAGTGAATATCAGGTCCCGAACACCGGGGAGCTGTTTTTT	CASSEYQVPNTGELFF
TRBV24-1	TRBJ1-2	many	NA	TGTGCCACCAGTGATCCCCGACAGTACGATGGCTACACCTTC	CATSDPRQYDGYTF
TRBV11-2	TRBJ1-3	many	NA	TGTGCCAGCAGCGCCCTAGGGGGGGGTATCGACATATATTTT	CASSALGGGIDIYF
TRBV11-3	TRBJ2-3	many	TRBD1	TGTGCCAGCAGCACCGACTGGACAGGGGTAGATACGCAGTATTTT	CASSTDWTGVDTQYF
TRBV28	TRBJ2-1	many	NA	TGTGCCAGCGACTCCGCGGGGACACCCCACAATGAGCAGTTCTTC	CASDSAGTPHNEQFF
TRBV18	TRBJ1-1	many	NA	TGTGCCAGCTCACCAATCGGAGTTGAAGCCTTCTTT	CASSPIGVEAFF
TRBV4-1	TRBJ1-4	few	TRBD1	TGCGCCAGCGCCAAGTCAGGGGGGGAAAAACTGTTTTTT	CASAKSGGEKLFF
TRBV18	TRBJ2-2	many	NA	TGTGCCAGCTCACCACGGCAGACCGGGGAGCTGTTTTTT	CASSPRQTGELFF
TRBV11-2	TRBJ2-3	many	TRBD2	TGTGCCAGCAGCTTAGGACTAGCGGCTAGCACAGATACGCAGTATTTT	CASSLGLAASTDTQYF
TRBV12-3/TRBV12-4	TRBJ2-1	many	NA	TGTGCCAGCAGTTTCTGGTCTGAGCAGTTCTTC	CASSFWSEQFF
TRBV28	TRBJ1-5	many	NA	TGTGCCAGCAGTTTATCGGACGGGAGCAATCAGCCCCAGCATTTT	CASSLSDGSNQPQHF
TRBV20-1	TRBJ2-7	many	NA	TGCAGTGCCAACCCACGACTACAGGGTCCGGACGAGCAGTACTTC	CSANPRLQGPDEQYF
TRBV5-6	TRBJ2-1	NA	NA	TGTGCCAGCAGCTTGGACCTGGGGGCGACGTTCTACAATGAGCAGTTCTTC	CASSLDLGATFYNEQFF
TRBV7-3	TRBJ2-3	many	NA	TGTGCCAGCAGCTTAAATGGGCGTAGAGATACGCAGTATTTT	CASSLNGRRDTQYF
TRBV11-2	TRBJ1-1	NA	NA	TGTGCCAGCAGCCCGGGGACTTTCATGAACACTGAAGCTTTCTTT	CASSPGTFMNTEAFF